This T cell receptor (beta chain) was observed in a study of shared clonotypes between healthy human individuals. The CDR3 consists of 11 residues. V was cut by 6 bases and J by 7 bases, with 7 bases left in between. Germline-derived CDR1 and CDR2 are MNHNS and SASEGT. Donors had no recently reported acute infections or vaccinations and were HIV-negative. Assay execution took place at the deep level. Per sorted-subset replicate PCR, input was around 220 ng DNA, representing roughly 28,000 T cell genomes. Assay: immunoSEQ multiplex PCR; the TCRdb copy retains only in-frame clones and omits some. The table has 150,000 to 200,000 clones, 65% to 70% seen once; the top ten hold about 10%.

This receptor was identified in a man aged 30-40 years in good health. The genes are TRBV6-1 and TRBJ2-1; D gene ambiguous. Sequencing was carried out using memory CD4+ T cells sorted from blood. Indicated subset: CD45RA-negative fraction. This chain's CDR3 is CASRSGNEQFF. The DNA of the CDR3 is TGTGCCAGCAGGTCTGGTAATGAGCAGTTCTTC.